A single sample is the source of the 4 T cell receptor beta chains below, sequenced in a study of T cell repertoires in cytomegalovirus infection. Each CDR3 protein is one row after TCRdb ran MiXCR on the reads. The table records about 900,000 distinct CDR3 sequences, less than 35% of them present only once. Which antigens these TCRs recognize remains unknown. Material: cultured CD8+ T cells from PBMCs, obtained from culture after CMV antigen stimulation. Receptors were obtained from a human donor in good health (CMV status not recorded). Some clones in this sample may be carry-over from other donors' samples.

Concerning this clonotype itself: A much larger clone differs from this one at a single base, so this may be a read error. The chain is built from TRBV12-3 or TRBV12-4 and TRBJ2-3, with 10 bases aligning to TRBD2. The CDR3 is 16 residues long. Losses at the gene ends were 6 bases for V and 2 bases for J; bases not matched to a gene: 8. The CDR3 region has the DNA TGTGCCAGCAGGTCTAGCGGGGGCGATCACACAGATACGCAGTATTTT. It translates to CASRSSGGDHTDTQYF.

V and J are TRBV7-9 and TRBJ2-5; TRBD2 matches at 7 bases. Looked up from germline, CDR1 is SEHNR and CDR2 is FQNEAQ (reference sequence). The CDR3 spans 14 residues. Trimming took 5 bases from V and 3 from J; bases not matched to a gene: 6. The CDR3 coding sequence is TGTGCCAGCAGCGAAGCGGGGAAAAAAGAGACCCAGTACTTC. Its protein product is CASSEAGKKETQYF. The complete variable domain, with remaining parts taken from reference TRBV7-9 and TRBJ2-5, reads DTGVSQNPRHKITKRGQNVTFRCDPISEHNRLYWYRQTLGQGPEFLTYFQNEAQLEKSRLLSDRFSAERPKGSFSTLEIQRTEQGDSAMYLCASSEAGKKETQYFGPGTRLLVL.

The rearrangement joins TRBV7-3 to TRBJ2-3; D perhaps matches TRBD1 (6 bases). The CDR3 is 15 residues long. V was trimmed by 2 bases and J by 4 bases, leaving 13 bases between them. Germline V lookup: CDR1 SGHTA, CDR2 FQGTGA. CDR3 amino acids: CASSLPGPGADTQYF. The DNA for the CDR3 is TGTGCCAGCAGCTTACCCGGGCCAGGGGCAGATACGCAGTATTTT.

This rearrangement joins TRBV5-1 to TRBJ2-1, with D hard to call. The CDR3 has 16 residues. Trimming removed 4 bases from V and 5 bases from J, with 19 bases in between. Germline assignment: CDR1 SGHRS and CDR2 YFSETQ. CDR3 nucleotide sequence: TGCGCCAGCAGCCCGTTAGTCGTGGGTACGGACAATGAGCAGTTCTTC. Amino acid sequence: CASSPLVVGTDNEQFF.